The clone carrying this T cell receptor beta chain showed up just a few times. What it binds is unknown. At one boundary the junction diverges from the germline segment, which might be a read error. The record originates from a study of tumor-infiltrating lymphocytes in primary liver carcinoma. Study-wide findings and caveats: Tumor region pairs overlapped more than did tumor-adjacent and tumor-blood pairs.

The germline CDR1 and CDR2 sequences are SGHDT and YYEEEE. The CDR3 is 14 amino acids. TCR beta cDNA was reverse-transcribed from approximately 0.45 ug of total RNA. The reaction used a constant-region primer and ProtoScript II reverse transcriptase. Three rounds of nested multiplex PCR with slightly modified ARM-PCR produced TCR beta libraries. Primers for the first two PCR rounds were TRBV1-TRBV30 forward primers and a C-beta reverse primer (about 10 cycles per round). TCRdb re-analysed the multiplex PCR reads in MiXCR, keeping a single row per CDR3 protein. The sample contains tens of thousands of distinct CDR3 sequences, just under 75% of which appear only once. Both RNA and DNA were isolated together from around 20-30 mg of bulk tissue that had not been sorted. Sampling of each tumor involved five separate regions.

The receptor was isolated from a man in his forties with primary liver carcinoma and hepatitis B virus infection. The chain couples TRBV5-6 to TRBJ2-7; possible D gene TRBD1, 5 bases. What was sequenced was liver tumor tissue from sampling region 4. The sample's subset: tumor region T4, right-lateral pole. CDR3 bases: TGTGCCAGCAGTTTGATTGGTCAGGGCTACGAGCAGTGCTTC. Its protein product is CASSLIGQGYEQCF. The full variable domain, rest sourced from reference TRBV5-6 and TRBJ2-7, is DAGVTQSPTHLIKTRGQQVTLRCSPKSGHDTVSWYQQALGQGPQFIFQYYEEEERQRGNFPDRFSGHQFPNYSSELNVNALLLGDSALYLCASSLIGQGYEQCFGPGTRLTVT.